The TCR beta chain described here comes from a study of shared clonotypes between healthy human individuals. Study-wide findings and caveats: The donor pool, a small one, limited the genetic and exposure-history diversity represented. Sampling involved blood alone; tissue repertoires likely differ. Donor clonotype sharing was expected to depend on sequencing depth.

The CDR3 runs 16 residues. The germline V gene has CDR1 MNHEY and CDR2 SVGAGI. V was pared by 2 bases and J by 4 bases, with 17 bases between. An assay was performed, and its level was deep. The assay was immunoSEQ multiplex PCR, and TCRdb's table has in-frame clones only and misses some. The table has 450,000 to 550,000 clones, 79% seen once. The table lists this clone with a count of one. Its antigen is still unknown. The V and J genes are TRBV6-5 and TRBJ2-5; TRBD2 might be the D (5 bases). This sequence originates from a middle-aged woman in good health. Some clones in this sample may be carry-over from other donors' samples. The sample consisted of PBMCs. CDR3 DNA sequence: TGTGCCAGCAGTTACCGTGGAGGCTACTCGGGAGAGACCCAGTACTTC. Its protein product is CASSYRGGYSGETQYF.